The clone carrying this T cell receptor (beta chain) has just a few counts. Its specificity is unknown. The CDR3 has 12 amino acids. The V end was cut by 6 bases, the J end by 1 base, with 6 bases between. CDR1 and CDR2 from the germline V gene are MNHNS and SASEGT. Primers: 60 Vbeta forward and 13 Jbeta reverse. The method was immunoSEQ multiplex PCR; TCRdb's version includes in-frame clones alone and lacks a portion of them. This sample carries more than 130,000 clones, about 78% of them seen once, and the ten largest clones take around 3.7%. The source of the sample is a study of cytomegalovirus exposure and HLA in healthy donors. Whole-study results and caveats: In vitro assays verified that three CMV-associated chains recognized CMV antigens specifically. Listed as cytomegalovirus-associated were 150 or so TCR beta chains. Rarity held for most TCR sequences, but there were some public TCRs that occurred in many donors. Likely technical artifact: a cluster of highly shared sequence variants.

The sequence was obtained from a man between 18 and 35 years old in good health and CMV-seronegative. The chain combines TRBV6-1 with TRBJ1-1; D remains unclear. The source material was PBMCs. The CDR3 bases are TGTGCCAGCAGGCAGGCGAACACTGAAGCTTTCTTT. Encoded protein: CASRQANTEAFF.